This T cell receptor beta chain was sequenced for a study of naive and memory T cell subsets. This clonotype was detected many times. An equimolar mix of two oligonucleotides served as the beta constant-region primer for TRBC1 and TRBC2. Ligated cDNA was amplified by four rounds of PCR with nested alpha and beta constant-region primers and SP2. TCRdb re-called the UMI-ligation and nested PCR reads through MiXCR, storing one row per CDR3 protein. The table shows tens of thousands of distinct CDR3 sequences, with around 9% occurring only once. This receptor was taken from a human donor in good health. The source material was naive CD8+ T cells from blood.

The CDR3 here is CSARDRRLGLGAFF. The CDR3 region has the DNA TGCAGTGCTAGAGATAGGAGGTTAGGATTGGGAGCTTTCTTT. V usage is TRBV20-1 and J usage is TRBJ1-1; D is ambiguous. This CDR3 has 14 amino acids. CDR1 DFQATT and CDR2 SNEGSKA come from the germline V gene (reference sequence). With 0 bases removed from V and 10 bases from J, the gap between germline ends came to 18 bases.